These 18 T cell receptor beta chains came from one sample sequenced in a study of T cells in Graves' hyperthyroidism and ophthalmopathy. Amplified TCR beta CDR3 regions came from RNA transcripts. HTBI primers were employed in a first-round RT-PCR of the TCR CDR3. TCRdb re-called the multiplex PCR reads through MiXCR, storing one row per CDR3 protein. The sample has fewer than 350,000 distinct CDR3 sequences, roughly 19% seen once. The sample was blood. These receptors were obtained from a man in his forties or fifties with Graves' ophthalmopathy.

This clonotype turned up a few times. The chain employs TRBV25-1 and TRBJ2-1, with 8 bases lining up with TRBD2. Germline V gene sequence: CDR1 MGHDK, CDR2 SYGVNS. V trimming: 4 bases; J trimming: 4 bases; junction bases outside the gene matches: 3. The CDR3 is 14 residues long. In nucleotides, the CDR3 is TGTGCCAGCAGTGTTCCGGGAGGGTACAATGAGCAGTTCTTC. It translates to CASSVPGGYNEQFF.

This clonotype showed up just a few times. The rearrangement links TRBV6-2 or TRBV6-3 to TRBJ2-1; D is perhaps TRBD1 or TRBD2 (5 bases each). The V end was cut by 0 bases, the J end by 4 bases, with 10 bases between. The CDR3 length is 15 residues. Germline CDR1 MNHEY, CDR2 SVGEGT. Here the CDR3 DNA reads TGTGCCAGCAGTTACTCCGGGGCAGTTTACAATGAGCAGTTCTTC. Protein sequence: CASSYSGAVYNEQFF.

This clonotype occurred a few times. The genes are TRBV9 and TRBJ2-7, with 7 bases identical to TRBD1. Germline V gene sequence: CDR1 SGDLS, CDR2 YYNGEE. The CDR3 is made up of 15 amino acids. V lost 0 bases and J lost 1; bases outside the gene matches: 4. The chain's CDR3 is CASSVEGTASYEQYF. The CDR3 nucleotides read TGTGCCAGCAGCGTAGAGGGGACAGCTTCCTACGAGCAGTACTTC.

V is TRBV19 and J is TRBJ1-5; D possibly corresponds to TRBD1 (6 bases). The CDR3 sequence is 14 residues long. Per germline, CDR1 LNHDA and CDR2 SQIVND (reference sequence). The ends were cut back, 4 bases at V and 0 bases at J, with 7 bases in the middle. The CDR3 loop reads CASSTTGSNQPQHF. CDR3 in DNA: TGTGCCAGTAGTACGACAGGTAGCAATCAGCCCCAGCATTTT.

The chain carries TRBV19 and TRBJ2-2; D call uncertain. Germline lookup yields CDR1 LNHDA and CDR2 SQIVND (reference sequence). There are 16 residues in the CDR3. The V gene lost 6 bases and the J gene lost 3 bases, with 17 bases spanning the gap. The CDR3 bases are TGTGCCAGTAGCCTTCGACACCGCTCAGACACCGGGGAGCTGTTTTTT. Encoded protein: CASSLRHRSDTGELFF.

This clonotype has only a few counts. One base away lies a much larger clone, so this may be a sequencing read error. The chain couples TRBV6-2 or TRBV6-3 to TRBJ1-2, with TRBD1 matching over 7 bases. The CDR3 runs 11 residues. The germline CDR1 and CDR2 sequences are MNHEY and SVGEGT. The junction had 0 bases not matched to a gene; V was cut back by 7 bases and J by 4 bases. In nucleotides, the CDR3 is TGTGCCAGCAACAGGGGCTATGGCTACACCTTC. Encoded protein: CASNRGYGYTF.

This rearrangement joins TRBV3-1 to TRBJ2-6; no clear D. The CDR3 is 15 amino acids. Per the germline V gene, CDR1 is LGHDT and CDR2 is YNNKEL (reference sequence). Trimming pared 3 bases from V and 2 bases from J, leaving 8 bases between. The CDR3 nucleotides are TGTGCCAGCAGCCATTTTGGGCCTGGGGCCAACGTCCTGACTTTC. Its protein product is CASSHFGPGANVLTF.

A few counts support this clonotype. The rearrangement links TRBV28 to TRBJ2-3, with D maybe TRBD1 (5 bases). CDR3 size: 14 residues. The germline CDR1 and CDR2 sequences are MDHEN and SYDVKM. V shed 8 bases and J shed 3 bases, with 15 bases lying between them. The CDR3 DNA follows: TGTGCCAGCGGATCCCCAGGGAAGACAGATACGCAGTATTTT. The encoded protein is CASGSPGKTDTQYF.

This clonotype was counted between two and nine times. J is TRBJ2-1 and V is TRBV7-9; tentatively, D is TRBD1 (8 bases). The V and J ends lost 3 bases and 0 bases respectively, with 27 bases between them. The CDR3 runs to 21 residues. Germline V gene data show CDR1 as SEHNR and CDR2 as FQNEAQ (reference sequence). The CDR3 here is CASSFYRGVGGGGLSYNEQFF. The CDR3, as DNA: TGTGCCAGCAGCTTTTACAGGGGGGTCGGAGGCGGGGGCCTCTCCTACAATGAGCAGTTCTTC.

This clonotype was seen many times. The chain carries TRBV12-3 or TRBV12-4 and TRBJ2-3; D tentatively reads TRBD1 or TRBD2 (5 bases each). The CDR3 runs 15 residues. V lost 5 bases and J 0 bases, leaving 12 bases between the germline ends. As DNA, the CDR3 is TGTGCCAGCAGTACCTGGGACCCCAGCACAGATACGCAGTATTTT. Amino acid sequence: CASSTWDPSTDTQYF.

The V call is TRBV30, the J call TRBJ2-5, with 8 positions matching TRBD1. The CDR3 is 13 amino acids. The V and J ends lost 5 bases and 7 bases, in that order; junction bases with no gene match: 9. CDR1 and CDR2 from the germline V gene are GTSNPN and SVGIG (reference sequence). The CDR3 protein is CAWVGQGQRTQYF. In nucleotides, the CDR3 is TGTGCCTGGGTTGGACAGGGCCAAAGGACCCAGTACTTC. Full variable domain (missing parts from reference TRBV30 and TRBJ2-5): SQTIHQWPATLVQPVGSPLSLECTVEGTSNPNLYWYRQAAGRGLQLLFYSVGIGQISSEVPQNLSASRPQDRQFILSSKKLLLSDSGFYLCAWVGQGQRTQYFGPGTRLLVL.

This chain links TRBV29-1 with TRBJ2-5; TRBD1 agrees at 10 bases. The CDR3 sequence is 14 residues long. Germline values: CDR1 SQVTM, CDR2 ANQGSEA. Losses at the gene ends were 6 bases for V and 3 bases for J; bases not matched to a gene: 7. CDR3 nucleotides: TGCAGCGTCCCTAGACAGGGGGCCGAAGAGACCCAGTACTTC. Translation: CSVPRQGAEETQYF. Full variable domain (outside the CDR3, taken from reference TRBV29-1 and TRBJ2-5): SAVISQKPSRDICQRGTSLTIQCQVDSQVTMMFWYRQQPGQSLTLIATANQGSEATYESGFVIDKFPISRPNLTFSTLTVSNMSPEDSSIYLCSVPRQGAEETQYFGPGTRLLVL.

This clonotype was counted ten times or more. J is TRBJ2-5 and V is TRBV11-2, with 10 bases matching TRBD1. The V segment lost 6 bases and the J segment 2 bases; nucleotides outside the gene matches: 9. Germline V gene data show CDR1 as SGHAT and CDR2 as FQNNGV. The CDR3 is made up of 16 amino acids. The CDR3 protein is CASRPPGQGSQETQYF. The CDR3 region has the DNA TGTGCCAGCAGGCCTCCGGGACAGGGGAGTCAAGAGACCCAGTACTTC. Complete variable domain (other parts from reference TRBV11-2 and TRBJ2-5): EAGVAQSPRYKIIEKRQSVAFWCNPISGHATLYWYQQILGQGPKLLIQFQNNGVVDDSQLPKDRFSAERLKGVDSTLKIQPAKLEDSAVYLCASRPPGQGSQETQYFGPGTRLLVL.

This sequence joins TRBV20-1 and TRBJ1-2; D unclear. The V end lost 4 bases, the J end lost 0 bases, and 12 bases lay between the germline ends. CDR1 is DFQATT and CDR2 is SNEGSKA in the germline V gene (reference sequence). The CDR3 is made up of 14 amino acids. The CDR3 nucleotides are TGCAGTGCTATCGAAAGGGTAGCTAACTATGGCTACACCTTC. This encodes CSAIERVANYGYTF.

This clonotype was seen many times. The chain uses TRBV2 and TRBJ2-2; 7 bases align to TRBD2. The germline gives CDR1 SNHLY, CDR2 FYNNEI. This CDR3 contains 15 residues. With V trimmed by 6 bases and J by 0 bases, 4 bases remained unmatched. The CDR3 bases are TGTGCCAGCAGAGCCGGGACTACGAACACCGGGGAGCTGTTTTTT. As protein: CASRAGTTNTGELFF.

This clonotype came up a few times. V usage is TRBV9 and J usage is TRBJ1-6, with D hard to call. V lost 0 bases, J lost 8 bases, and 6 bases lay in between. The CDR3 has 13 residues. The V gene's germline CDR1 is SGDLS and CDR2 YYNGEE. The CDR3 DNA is TGTGCCAGCAGCGTAGAGCGGGATTCACCCCTCCACTTT. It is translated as CASSVERDSPLHF. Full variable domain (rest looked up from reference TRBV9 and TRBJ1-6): DSGVTQTPKHLITATGQRVTLRCSPRSGDLSVYWYQQSLDQGLQFLIQYYNGEERAKGNILERFSAQQFPDLHSELNLSSLELGDSALYFCASSVERDSPLHFGNGTRLTVT.

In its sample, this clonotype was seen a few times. In nucleotides, the CDR3 is TGTGCCAGTAGTAGACGGGACACAACCTACGAGCAGTACTTC. It yields the protein CASSRRDTTYEQYF. The chain couples TRBV19 to TRBJ2-7, with D perhaps TRBD1 (6 bases). With 4 bases removed from V and 2 bases from J, the gap between germline ends came to 12 bases. CDR1 is LNHDA and CDR2 is SQIVND in the germline V gene (reference sequence). The CDR3 totals 14 residues. The variable domain in full, completed from reference TRBV19 and TRBJ2-7, reads DGGITQSPKYLFRKEGQNVTLSCEQNLNHDAMYWYRQDPGQGLRLIYYSQIVNDFQKGDIAEGYSVSREKKESFPLTVTSAQKNPTAFYLCASSRRDTTYEQYFGPGTRLTVT.

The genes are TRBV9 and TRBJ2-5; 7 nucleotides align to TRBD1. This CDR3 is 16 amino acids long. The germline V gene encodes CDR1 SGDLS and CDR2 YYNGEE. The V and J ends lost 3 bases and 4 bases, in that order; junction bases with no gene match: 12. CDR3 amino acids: CASSGQRQGTRETQYF. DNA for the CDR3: TGTGCCAGCAGCGGACAACGACAGGGTACGCGAGAGACCCAGTACTTC.